Each of the 24 T cell receptor beta chains below was sequenced from the same sample in a study of cytomegalovirus exposure and HLA in healthy donors. PCR employed 60 Vbeta and 13 Jbeta primers. Repertoires were generated with immunoSEQ multiplex PCR, while TCRdb's copy carries only in-frame clones and drops some. The sample consists of about 190,000 clones, around 87% of them appearing once. Sequenced sample: PBMCs. The receptors shown here come from a woman in her late teens or twenties in good health and CMV-seronegative.

V is TRBV19 and J is TRBJ2-7; perhaps TRBD2 as D (6 bases). Trimming took 5 bases from V and 1 from J, leaving 9 bases between them. The V gene's germline CDR1 is LNHDA and CDR2 SQIVND (reference sequence). This CDR3 region has 13 residues. The CDR3 loop reads CASSLAGSYEQYF. CDR3 DNA: TGTGCCAGTAGTCTCGCGGGATCCTACGAGCAGTACTTC.

The V and J genes are TRBV27 and TRBJ2-3; 10 nucleotides line up with TRBD2. This CDR3 has 14 residues. Losses at the gene ends were 2 bases for V and 7 bases for J; bases not matched to a gene: 3. CDR1 and CDR2 (germline): MNHEY, SMNVEV (reference sequence). CDR3 protein: CASSLGAGGYTQYF. In DNA form, the CDR3 reads TGTGCCAGCAGTTTAGGAGCGGGGGGGTATACGCAGTATTTT.

This chain joins TRBV30 and TRBJ2-7; TRBD1 matches at 7 bases. Trimming at V came to 0 bases and at J to 7 bases, leaving 3 bases not matched to a gene. Germline CDR1 reads GTSNPN; CDR2 reads SVGIG (reference sequence). CDR3 length equals 12 residues. The CDR3, as DNA: TGTGCCTGGAGTGTTTCAGGGGGAGAGCAGTACTTC. Its protein is CAWSVSGGEQYF.

The chain couples TRBV5-4 to TRBJ1-4; 7 nucleotides align to TRBD1. CDR3 length: 16 amino acids. Germline CDR1 reads SGHNT; CDR2 reads YYREEE (reference sequence). V lost 4 bases to trimming and J lost 2 bases; unmatched junction nucleotides: 8. CDR3 loop: CASSPGQAGTNEKLFF. CDR3 DNA sequence: TGTGCCAGCAGCCCCGGACAGGCGGGGACTAATGAAAAACTGTTTTTT. Full variable domain (missing parts from reference TRBV5-4 and TRBJ1-4): ETGVTQSPTHLIKTRGQQVTLRCSSQSGHNTVSWYQQALGQGPQFIFQYYREEENGRGNFPPRFSGLQFPNYSSELNVNALELDDSALYLCASSPGQAGTNEKLFFGSGTQLSVL.

The chain links TRBV19 to TRBJ1-2; tentatively, D is TRBD1 (5 bases). Trimming removed 1 base at V and 0 bases at J, with 9 bases between. Germline CDR1 is LNHDA and CDR2 is SQIVND (reference sequence). This CDR3 has 15 residues. Written as DNA, the CDR3 is TGTGCCAGTAGTATAGGGGGCCGTTCTAACTATGGCTACACCTTC. Translated: CASSIGGRSNYGYTF.

The chain is built from TRBV6-4 and TRBJ2-1; 12 bases line up with TRBD1. The length of the CDR3 is 16 residues. The V gene's germline CDR1 is MRHNA and CDR2 SNTAGT. J gave up 8 bases and V 3 bases, and 8 bases lay outside the gene matches. CDR3 residues: CASSEIPGQGADEQFF. CDR3 nucleotide sequence: TGTGCCAGCAGTGAGATACCGGGACAGGGGGCTGATGAGCAGTTCTTC.

V is TRBV5-1 and J is TRBJ2-1; TRBD1 agrees at 9 bases. Germline CDR1 is SGHRS and CDR2 is YFSETQ. V shed 4 bases, J shed 4 bases, and the junction held 6 bases outside the gene matches. The CDR3 sequence is 15 residues long. CDR3 sequence: CASSPGQGMYNEQFF. The CDR3 DNA reads as TGCGCCAGCAGCCCCGGACAGGGGATGTACAATGAGCAGTTCTTC.

The chain recombines TRBV11-3 with TRBJ1-1; 7 nucleotides align to TRBD1. Germline trimming cut 3 bases from V and 2 bases from J; bases unmatched to any gene: 6. Germline assignment: CDR1 SGHNT and CDR2 YENEEA. The CDR3 contains 15 residues. CDR3 in DNA: TGTGCCAGCAGCTTTACCGGACAGGTTAACACTGAAGCTTTCTTT. Protein sequence: CASSFTGQVNTEAFF. Full variable domain (outside the CDR3, taken from reference TRBV11-3 and TRBJ1-1): EAGVVQSPRYKIIEKKQPVAFWCNPISGHNTLYWYLQNLGQGPELLIRYENEEAVDDSQLPKDRFSAERLKGVDSTLKIQPAELGDSAVYLCASSFTGQVNTEAFFGQGTRLTVV.

The chain combines TRBV2 with TRBJ1-4; tentatively, D is TRBD1 (6 bases). There are 17 residues in the CDR3. Germline assignment: CDR1 SNHLY and CDR2 FYNNEI. Trimming left V 6 bases short and J 0 bases short, with 17 bases between. CDR3 region: CASSAGEYGATNEKLFF. CDR3 in DNA: TGTGCCAGCAGCGCAGGGGAGTACGGGGCAACTAATGAAAAACTGTTTTTT. Supplemented by reference TRBV2 and TRBJ1-4, the full variable domain reads EPEVTQTPSHQVTQMGQEVILRCVPISNHLYFYWYRQILGQKVEFLVSFYNNEISEKSEIFDDQFSVERPDGSNFTLKIRSTKLEDSAMYFCASSAGEYGATNEKLFFGSGTQLSVL.

This sequence joins TRBV5-1 and TRBJ2-7, with TRBD1 matching 12 bases. Trimming cost V 4 bases and J 6 bases; bases outside gene matches: 5. This CDR3 is 14 amino acids long. CDR1 is SGHRS, CDR2 YFSETQ, per germline. In DNA, the CDR3 is TGCGCCAGCAGCCCGGGACAGGGGGCCGCCGAGCAGTACTTC. Protein: CASSPGQGAAEQYF.

For the CDR3, the DNA is TGTGCCAGCAGTGAAAACAGGGGAAGTAGCGCCAAGTACCAAGAGACCCAGTACTTC. It encodes CASSENRGSSAKYQETQYF. The V call is TRBV6-1, the J call TRBJ2-5; TRBD1 matches at 7 bases. V lost 2 bases, J lost 0 bases, and 15 bases stayed unmatched. The CDR3 is 19 residues long. Germline-derived CDR1 and CDR2 are MNHNS and SASEGT.

This sequence joins TRBV30 and TRBJ2-3; perhaps TRBD2 as D (5 bases). The CDR3 runs to 15 residues. V gave up 1 base and J gave up 2 bases, with 13 bases separating them. Germline values: CDR1 GTSNPN, CDR2 SVGIG (reference sequence). The DNA for the CDR3 is TGTGCCTGGAGTGGAGGCGGGTCTTACACAGATACGCAGTATTTT. This translates into CAWSGGGSYTDTQYF.

This chain connects TRBV19 to TRBJ1-2; D is possibly TRBD1 (6 bases). This CDR3 region has 15 residues. CDR1 and CDR2 (germline): LNHDA, SQIVND (reference sequence). The V end was cut by 5 bases, the J end by 2 bases, with 15 bases between. In DNA form, the CDR3 reads TGTGCCAGTAGTGTCACGGCCCAGGGGAACTATGGCTACACCTTC. Amino acids: CASSVTAQGNYGYTF.

The chain combines TRBV5-1 with TRBJ1-2; D is perhaps TRBD1 (5 bases). The CDR3 consists of 11 residues. In germline, CDR1 is SGHRS, CDR2 YFSETQ. V was pared by 5 bases and J by 7 bases, with 9 bases between. CDR3 nucleotides: TGCGCCAGCAGAGGGGTTTTTGGCTACACCTTC. Protein product: CASRGVFGYTF.

This clone came up a few times. The chain couples TRBV5-1 to TRBJ1-1; TRBD1 is a possible D gene (5 bases). The V end lost 0 bases, the J end lost 5 bases, and 8 bases lay between the germline ends. The CDR3 consists of 13 residues. Germline CDR1 reads SGHRS; CDR2 reads YFSETQ. CDR3 sequence (DNA): TGCGCCAGCAGCTTGGTGCAGGGTACTGAAGCTTTCTTT. Its translation is CASSLVQGTEAFF.

The genes are TRBV6-5 and TRBJ2-7, with 9 nucleotides matching TRBD1. Per the germline V gene, CDR1 is MNHEY and CDR2 is SVGAGI. Trimming cost V 0 bases and J 5 bases; bases outside gene matches: 5. CDR3 length: 15 amino acids. CDR3 residues: CASSYSGTGLHEQYF. CDR3 DNA: TGTGCCAGCAGTTACTCGGGGACAGGGCTCCACGAGCAGTACTTC.

The V call is TRBV9, the J call TRBJ2-7; 7 nucleotides match TRBD2. The germline gives CDR1 SGDLS, CDR2 YYNGEE. V was clipped by 3 bases and J by 2 bases; unmatched bases: 5. This CDR3 has 14 amino acids. The CDR3 region is CASSGGGTTYEQYF. The CDR3, as DNA: TGTGCCAGCAGCGGTGGGGGGACTACCTACGAGCAGTACTTC.

In its sample, this clone was seen once. The CDR3 sequence: CALSGGRETGELFF. In DNA, the CDR3 is TGTGCCCTGAGCGGGGGGCGCGAGACCGGGGAGCTGTTTTTT. This chain uses TRBV10-3 with TRBJ2-2; 9 positions match TRBD2. V lost 11 bases, J lost 5 bases, and 9 bases stayed unmatched. The CDR3 extends over 14 amino acids. Germline CDR1 ENHRY, CDR2 SYGVKD.

This rearrangement joins TRBV5-1 to TRBJ2-3, with 11 bases identical to TRBD1. The CDR3 is 17 amino acids. Germline values: CDR1 SGHRS, CDR2 YFSETQ. V was clipped by 4 bases and J by 1 base; unmatched bases: 8. The CDR3 bases are TGCGCCAGCAGCCTCCCCTCGGGACAGGGGGGCACAGATACGCAGTATTTT. Protein sequence: CASSLPSGQGGTDTQYF.

The rearrangement links TRBV19 to TRBJ2-7; 9 positions match TRBD1. CDR3 length: 15 amino acids. Germline lookup yields CDR1 LNHDA and CDR2 SQIVND (reference sequence). V trimming: 5 bases; J trimming: 2 bases; junction bases outside the gene matches: 7. The CDR3 nucleotides read TGTGCCAGTAGTCCCCGACAGGGGGTGACCTACGAGCAGTACTTC. It specifies CASSPRQGVTYEQYF.

V is TRBV9 and J is TRBJ2-1; D is perhaps TRBD2 (5 bases). V was clipped by 2 bases and J by 0 bases, with 9 bases between them. This CDR3 has 15 residues. CDR1 and CDR2 (germline): SGDLS, YYNGEE. This chain's CDR3 is CASSVLGSSYNEQFF. Written as DNA, the CDR3 is TGTGCCAGCAGCGTTCTTGGGAGCTCCTACAATGAGCAGTTCTTC.

The V gene is TRBV5-6, the J gene TRBJ2-2; 7 nucleotides line up with TRBD1. There are 16 residues in the CDR3. Per the germline V gene, CDR1 is SGHDT and CDR2 is YYEEEE. Trimming cost V 0 bases and J 9 bases; bases outside gene matches: 11. For the CDR3, the DNA is TGTGCCAGCAGCTTGGTGGGACAGTATGGAAGCCGGGAGCTGTTTTTT. Its protein product is CASSLVGQYGSRELFF.

This clone was recorded only once. The chain employs TRBV7-9 and TRBJ1-2; D is perhaps TRBD1 (6 bases). The CDR3 sequence is 12 residues long. Germline-derived CDR1 and CDR2 are SEHNR and FQNEAQ (reference sequence). V lost 4 bases and J lost 7, with 10 bases in between. CDR3 nucleotides: TGTGCCAGCAGCTCTCAGGGGTTTGGCTACACCTTC. Its translation is CASSSQGFGYTF.

Details on this clone: Sequence at one end of the junction differs from germline and may be a read error. J is TRBJ2-5 and V is TRBV7-7; possible D gene TRBD2, 6 bases. This CDR3 contains 14 residues. CDR1 is SSHAT, CDR2 FNYEAQ, per germline (reference sequence). In DNA, the CDR3 is TGTGCTAGCAGTCCCTCGACGGGGGTGGAGGCCCAGTACTTC. Translation: CASSPSTGVEAQYF. Drawing the rest from reference TRBV7-7 and TRBJ2-5, the complete variable domain is GAGVSQSPRYKVTKRGQDVTLRCDPISSHATLYWYQQALGQGPEFLTYFNYEAQPDKSGLPSDRFSAERPEGSISTLTIQRTEQRDSAMYRCASSPSTGVEAQYFGPGTRLLVL.